The next 22 T cell receptor beta chains were all read from a single sample in a study of T-cell memory formation after mild COVID-19. TCRdb independently ran MiXCR on the 5' RACE reads; one entry per CDR3 protein. There are under 300,000 distinct CDR3 sequences in the sample; 16% occur only once, and roughly 3.6% lies in the top ten. The sequencing input was PBMCs or a T cell subset sorted from them (not recorded which). The source is a man between 18 and 29 years old who had mild COVID-19 (a few samples of this study predate the infection). Cell type and time point are not known.

The V and J genes are TRBV4-1 and TRBJ2-5; no reliable D call. V gave up 6 bases and J gave up 3 bases, with 17 bases separating them. Germline CDR1 reads MGHRA; CDR2 reads YSYEKL. The CDR3 runs to 15 residues. The CDR3 region has the DNA TGCGCCAGCAGTCAGAGTGTGGCTGATAAAGAGACCCAGTACTTC. It encodes CASSQSVADKETQYF.

This chain links TRBV20-1 with TRBJ2-5; 10 positions agree with TRBD2. V lost 3 bases and J lost 7; bases outside the gene matches: 8. This CDR3 has 14 residues. Per germline, CDR1 DFQATT and CDR2 SNEGSKA (reference sequence). The CDR3 is CSASRAGGPGTQYF. CDR3 nucleotide sequence: TGCAGTGCTAGTCGAGCGGGGGGGCCTGGGACCCAGTACTTC.

V usage is TRBV5-5 and J usage is TRBJ2-7; D gene ambiguous. The germline V gene encodes CDR1 SGHKS and CDR2 YYEKEE (reference sequence). The CDR3 runs 14 residues. V lost 2 bases and J 5 bases, leaving 14 bases between the germline ends. Here the CDR3 reads CASSFIGRPHEQYV. CDR3 DNA: TGTGCCAGCAGCTTCATTGGCAGGCCCCACGAGCAGTACGTC.

The chain joins TRBV7-2 to TRBJ2-7; a weak D match, TRBD1 (5 bases). Trimming pared 5 bases from V and 0 bases from J, leaving 8 bases between. Germline CDR1 SGHTA, CDR2 FQGNSA. CDR3 size: 13 residues. CDR3 nucleotide sequence: TGTGCCAGCAGCCGCAGGGACTCCTACGAGCAGTACGTC. Its translation: CASSRRDSYEQYV.

This clonotype was recorded only once. V usage is TRBV20-1 and J usage is TRBJ2-5, with TRBD1 matching over 7 bases. Trimming at V came to 4 bases and at J to 5 bases, leaving 4 bases not matched to a gene. This CDR3 has 12 amino acids. The V gene's germline CDR1 is DFQATT and CDR2 SNEGSKA (reference sequence). The CDR3 loop is CSAKRGLETQYF. The CDR3 region has the DNA TGCAGTGCTAAGAGGGGGCTGGAGACCCAGTACTTC.

A single count supports this clonotype. The rearrangement links TRBV20-1 to TRBJ2-5; D is unresolved. V was clipped by 0 bases and J by 9 bases, with 11 bases between them. The CDR3 spans 12 residues. Germline V gene data show CDR1 as DFQATT and CDR2 as SNEGSKA (reference sequence). The CDR3 nucleotides read TGCAGTGCTAGAGAGAGATCGCGATCCCAGTACTTC. It codes for CSARERSRSQYF.

The rearrangement joins TRBV3-1 to TRBJ2-7, with D maybe TRBD1 (6 bases). V lost 4 bases and J lost 6, with 13 bases in between. This CDR3 comprises 13 residues. In germline, CDR1 is LGHDT, CDR2 YNNKEL (reference sequence). The chain's CDR3 is CASSLRGGVEQYV. The DNA of the CDR3 is TGTGCCAGCAGCCTCCGAGGGGGAGTCGAGCAGTACGTC.

This clonotype appeared a few times. V is TRBV4-3 and J is TRBJ1-1, with TRBD1 as a possible D gene (5 bases). The CDR3 spans 14 residues. V lost 0 bases, J lost 8 bases, and 13 bases lay in between. Germline V gene data show CDR1 as LGHNA and CDR2 as YSLEER. CDR3 sequence: CASSQEIRDSEAFF. The CDR3 bases are TGCGCCAGCAGCCAAGAAATCCGGGACTCCGAAGCTTTCTTT.

This clonotype has just a few counts. The chain uses TRBV19 and TRBJ2-4; D ambiguous. Germline values: CDR1 LNHDA, CDR2 SQIVND (reference sequence). V was clipped by 2 bases and J by 5 bases, with 7 bases between them. This CDR3 comprises 13 residues. The CDR3 DNA reads as TGTGCCAGTAGTATACTGGGCGAAAACATTCAGTACTTC. Its translation is CASSILGENIQYF.

V is TRBV5-1 and J is TRBJ2-3, with 8 bases identical to TRBD1. V was clipped by 7 bases and J by 2 bases; unmatched bases: 9. CDR3 length: 15 amino acids. The germline V gene encodes CDR1 SGHRS and CDR2 YFSETQ. The CDR3 loop is CASGPGQADTDTQYF. CDR3 coding DNA: TGCGCCAGCGGCCCGGGACAGGCAGACACAGATACGCAGTATTTT.

This clonotype was seen only a few times. V is TRBV20-1 and J is TRBJ2-7, with TRBD2 identical over 12 bases. V lost 6 bases and J lost 0; bases outside the gene matches: 3. Germline CDR1 reads DFQATT; CDR2 reads SNEGSKA (reference sequence). The CDR3 consists of 14 residues. CDR3 amino acids: CSALAGGSSYEQYV. The CDR3 DNA reads as TGCAGTGCGCTAGCGGGGGGGAGCTCCTACGAGCAGTACGTC.

This clonotype was seen a few times. This chain links TRBV5-1 with TRBJ2-1; TRBD2 matches 14 bases. This CDR3 has 15 amino acids. The germline V gene encodes CDR1 SGHRS and CDR2 YFSETQ. V was clipped by 4 bases and J by 9 bases; unmatched bases: 6. CDR3 nucleotide sequence: TGCGCCAGCAGCACTGGACTAGCGGGGGGTGGTGAGCAGTTCTTC. Its translation is CASSTGLAGGGEQFF.

There are a few counts of this clonotype. This chain connects TRBV19 to TRBJ1-2; 9 bases match TRBD1. The CDR3 length is 14 residues. Germline CDR1 and CDR2: LNHDA and SQIVND (reference sequence). Trimming took 5 bases from V and 4 from J; bases not matched to a gene: 5. In DNA, the CDR3 is TGTGCCAGTAGTTACAGGGGGCCTTCCTATGGCTACACCTTC. Translated, it gives CASSYRGPSYGYTF.

The chain combines TRBV20-1 with TRBJ1-1, with 8 bases identical to TRBD1. The CDR3 covers 13 residues. CDR1 is DFQATT and CDR2 is SNEGSKA in the germline V gene (reference sequence). Trimming took 6 bases from V and 1 from J; bases not matched to a gene: 4. CDR3 in DNA: TGCAGTGCCTCGACAGGGGAGAACACTGAAGCTTTCTTT. Translation: CSASTGENTEAFF.

The J gene is TRBJ1-4, the V gene TRBV20-1; a possible D gene is TRBD1 (5 bases). Germline loops: CDR1 DFQATT, CDR2 SNEGSKA (reference sequence). CDR3 length equals 13 residues. Trimming took 2 bases from V and 7 from J, leaving 11 bases between them. CDR3 in DNA: TGCAGTGCTAGACTCCGGGGCGGTGAAAAACTGTTTTTT. As protein: CSARLRGGEKLFF.

The gene calls are TRBV5-1 and TRBJ2-3; D is unclear. Germline V gives CDR1 SGHRS, CDR2 YFSETQ. V gave up 4 bases and J gave up 5 bases, with 8 bases separating them. The CDR3 consists of 12 residues. CDR3: CASSVLEDTQYF. CDR3 DNA sequence: TGCGCCAGCAGCGTCCTAGAAGATACGCAGTATTTT.

This clonotype was seen a handful of times. The V gene is TRBV20-1, the J gene TRBJ2-3; TRBD2 aligns across 11 bases. J gave up 3 bases and V 6 bases, and 5 bases lay outside the gene matches. The germline gives CDR1 DFQATT, CDR2 SNEGSKA (reference sequence). The CDR3 contains 14 residues. This CDR3 is CSAIAGGPTDTQYF. In nucleotides, the CDR3 is TGCAGTGCCATAGCGGGGGGGCCGACAGATACGCAGTATTTT.

This clonotype appeared a few times. This chain connects TRBV6-5 to TRBJ1-1; D uncertain. Trimming shortened V by 6 bases and J by 3 bases, and 11 bases separated the two germline ends. Germline values: CDR1 MNHEY, CDR2 SVGAGI. The CDR3 consists of 13 residues. CDR3: CASSRDSYTEAFF. CDR3 bases: TGTGCCAGCAGCCGAGATTCCTACACTGAAGCTTTCTTT.

The J gene is TRBJ1-5, the V gene TRBV4-3; no firm D call. V dropped 0 bases and J dropped 1 base, with 10 bases sitting between them. Germline V gene sequence: CDR1 LGHNA, CDR2 YSLEER. The CDR3 totals 16 residues. CDR3 bases: TGCGCCAGCAGCCAAGATGCGGGTTTCAGCAATCAGCCCCAGCATTTT. Protein sequence: CASSQDAGFSNQPQHF.

The chain couples TRBV5-8 to TRBJ1-4, with D unclear. The CDR3 sequence is 14 residues long. Trimming stripped 5 bases from V and 8 bases from J, with 16 bases between. The germline gives CDR1 SGHTS, CDR2 YDEGEE. Written as DNA, the CDR3 is TGTGCCAGCAGTCGAGGCCGGGCCCGGGAAAAACTGTTTTTT. Amino acid sequence: CASSRGRAREKLFF.

The chain uses TRBV5-1 and TRBJ2-3, with D possibly matching TRBD2 (6 bases). V lost 0 bases, J lost 6 bases, and 11 bases lay in between. Germline values: CDR1 SGHRS, CDR2 YFSETQ. The CDR3 is made up of 14 amino acids. CDR3 protein: CASSLGDWLDTQYF. CDR3 sequence (DNA): TGCGCCAGCAGCTTGGGGGACTGGCTGGATACGCAGTATTTT.

This clonotype was detected many times. The chain has TRBV4-3 and TRBJ2-5; D is uncertain. CDR3 length: 13 amino acids. Germline V CDR1 and CDR2: LGHNA, YSLEER. V was shortened by 1 base and J by 3 bases, with 6 bases between the two germline ends. In nucleotides, the CDR3 is TGCGCCAGCAGCCAAGCCCCGGAAGAGACCCAGTACTTC. This sequence encodes CASSQAPEETQYF.